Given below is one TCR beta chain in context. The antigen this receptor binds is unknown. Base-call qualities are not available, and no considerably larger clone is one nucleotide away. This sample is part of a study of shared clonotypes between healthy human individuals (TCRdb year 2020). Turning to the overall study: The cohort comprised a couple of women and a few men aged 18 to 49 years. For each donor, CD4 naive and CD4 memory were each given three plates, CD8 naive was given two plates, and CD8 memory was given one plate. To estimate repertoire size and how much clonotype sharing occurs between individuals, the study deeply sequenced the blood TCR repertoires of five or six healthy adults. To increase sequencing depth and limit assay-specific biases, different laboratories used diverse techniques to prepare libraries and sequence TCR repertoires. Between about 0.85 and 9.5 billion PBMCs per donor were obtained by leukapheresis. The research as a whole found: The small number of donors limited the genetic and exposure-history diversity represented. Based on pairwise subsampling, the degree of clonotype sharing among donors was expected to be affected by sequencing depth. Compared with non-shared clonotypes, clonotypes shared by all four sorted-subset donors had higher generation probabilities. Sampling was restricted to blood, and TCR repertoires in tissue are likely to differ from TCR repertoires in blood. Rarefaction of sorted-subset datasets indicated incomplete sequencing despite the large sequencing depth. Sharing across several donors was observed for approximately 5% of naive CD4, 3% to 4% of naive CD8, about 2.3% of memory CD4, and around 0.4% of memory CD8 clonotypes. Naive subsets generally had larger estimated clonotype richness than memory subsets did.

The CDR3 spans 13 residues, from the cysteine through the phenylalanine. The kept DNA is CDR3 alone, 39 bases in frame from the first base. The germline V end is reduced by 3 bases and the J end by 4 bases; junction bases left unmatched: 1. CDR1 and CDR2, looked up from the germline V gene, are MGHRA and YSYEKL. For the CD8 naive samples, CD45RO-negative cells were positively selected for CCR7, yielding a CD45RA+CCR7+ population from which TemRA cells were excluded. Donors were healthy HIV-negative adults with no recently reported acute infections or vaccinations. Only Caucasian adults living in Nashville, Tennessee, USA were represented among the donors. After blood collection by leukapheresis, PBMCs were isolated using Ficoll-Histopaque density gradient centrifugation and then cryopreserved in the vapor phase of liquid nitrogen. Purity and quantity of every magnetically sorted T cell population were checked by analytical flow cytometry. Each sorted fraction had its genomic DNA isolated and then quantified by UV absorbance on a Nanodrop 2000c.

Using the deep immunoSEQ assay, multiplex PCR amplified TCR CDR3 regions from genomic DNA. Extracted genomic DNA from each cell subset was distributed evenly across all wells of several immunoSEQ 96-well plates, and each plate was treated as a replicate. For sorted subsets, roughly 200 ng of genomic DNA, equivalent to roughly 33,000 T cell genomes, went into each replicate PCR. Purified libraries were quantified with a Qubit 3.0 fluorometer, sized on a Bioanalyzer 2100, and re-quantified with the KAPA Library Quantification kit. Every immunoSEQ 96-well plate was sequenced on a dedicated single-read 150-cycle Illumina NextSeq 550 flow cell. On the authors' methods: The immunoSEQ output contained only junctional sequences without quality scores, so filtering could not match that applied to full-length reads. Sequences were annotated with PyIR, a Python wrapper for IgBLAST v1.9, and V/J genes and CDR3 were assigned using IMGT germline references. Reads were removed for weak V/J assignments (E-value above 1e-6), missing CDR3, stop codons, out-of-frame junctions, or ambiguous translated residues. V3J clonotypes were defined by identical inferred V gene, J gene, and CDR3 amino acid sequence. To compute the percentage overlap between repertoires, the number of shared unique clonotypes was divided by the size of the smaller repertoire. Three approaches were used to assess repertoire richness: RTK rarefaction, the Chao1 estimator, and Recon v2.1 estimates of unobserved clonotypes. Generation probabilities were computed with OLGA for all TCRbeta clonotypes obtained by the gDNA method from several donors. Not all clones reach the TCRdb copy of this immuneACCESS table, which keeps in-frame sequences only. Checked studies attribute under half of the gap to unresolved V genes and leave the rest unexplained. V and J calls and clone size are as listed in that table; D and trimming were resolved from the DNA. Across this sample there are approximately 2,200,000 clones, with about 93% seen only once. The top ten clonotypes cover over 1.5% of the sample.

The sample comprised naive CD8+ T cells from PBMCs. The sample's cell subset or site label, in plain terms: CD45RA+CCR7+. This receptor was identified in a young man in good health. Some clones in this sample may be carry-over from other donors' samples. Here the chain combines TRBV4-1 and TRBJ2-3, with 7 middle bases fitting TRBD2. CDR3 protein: CASSQTSPDTQYF. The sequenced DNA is TGCGCCAGCAGCCAGACTAGCCCAGATACGCAGTATTTT.